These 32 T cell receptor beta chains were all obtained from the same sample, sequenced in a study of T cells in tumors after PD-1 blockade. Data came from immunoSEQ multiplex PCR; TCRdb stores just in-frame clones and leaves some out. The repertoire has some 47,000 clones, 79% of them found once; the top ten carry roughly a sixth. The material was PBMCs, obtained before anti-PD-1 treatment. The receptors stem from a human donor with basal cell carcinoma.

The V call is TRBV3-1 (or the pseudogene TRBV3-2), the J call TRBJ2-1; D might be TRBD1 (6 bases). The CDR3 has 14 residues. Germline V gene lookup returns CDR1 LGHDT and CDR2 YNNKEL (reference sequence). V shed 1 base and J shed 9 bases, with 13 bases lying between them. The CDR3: CASSQGIQGFEQFF. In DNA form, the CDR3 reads TGTGCCAGCAGCCAAGGGATACAGGGCTTTGAGCAGTTCTTC.

DNA for the CDR3: TGTGCCAGCAGCTTAGACGCGACGAGGGGCGATGAGCAGTTCTTC. The encoded protein is CASSLDATRGDEQFF. This chain uses TRBV7-2 with TRBJ2-1, with D perhaps being TRBD1 or TRBD2 (5 bases each). There are 15 residues in the CDR3. Trimming took off 1 base at V and 8 bases at J, with 15 bases between the two ends. In germline, CDR1 is SGHTA, CDR2 FQGNSA.

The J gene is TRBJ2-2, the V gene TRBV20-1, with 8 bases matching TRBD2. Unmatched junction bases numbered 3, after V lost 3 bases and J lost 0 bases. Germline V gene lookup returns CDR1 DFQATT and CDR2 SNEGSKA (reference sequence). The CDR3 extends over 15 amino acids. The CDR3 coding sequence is TGCAGTGCTAGTTTCGGGGGGGCGAACACCGGGGAGCTGTTTTTT. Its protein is CSASFGGANTGELFF.

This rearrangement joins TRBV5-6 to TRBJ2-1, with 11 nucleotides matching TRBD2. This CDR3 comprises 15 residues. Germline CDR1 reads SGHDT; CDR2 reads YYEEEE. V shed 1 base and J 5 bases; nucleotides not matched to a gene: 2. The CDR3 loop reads CASSLPGLADNEQFF. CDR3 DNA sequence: TGTGCCAGCAGCTTGCCGGGACTAGCGGACAATGAGCAGTTCTTC.

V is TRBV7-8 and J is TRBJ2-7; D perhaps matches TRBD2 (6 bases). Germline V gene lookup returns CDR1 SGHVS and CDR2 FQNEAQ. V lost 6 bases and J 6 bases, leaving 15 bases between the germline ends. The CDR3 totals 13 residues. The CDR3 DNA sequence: TGTGCCAGCAGGTGGGGGGATGGGGGCGAGCAGTACTTC. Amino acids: CASRWGDGGEQYF.

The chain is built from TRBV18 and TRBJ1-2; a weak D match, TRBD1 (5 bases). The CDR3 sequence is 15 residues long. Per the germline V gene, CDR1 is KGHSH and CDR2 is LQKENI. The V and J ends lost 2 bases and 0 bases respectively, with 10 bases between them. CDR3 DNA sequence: TGTGCCAGCTCACCAGGCAGGGACCCTAACTATGGCTACACCTTC. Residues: CASSPGRDPNYGYTF.

CDR3 in DNA: TGTGCCAGCAGTTCACCGGGGGGGCCTGGAAACACCATATATTTT. Protein product: CASSSPGGPGNTIYF. This rearrangement joins TRBV2 to TRBJ1-3, with D possibly being TRBD1 (6 bases). The ends were cut back, 5 bases at V and 2 bases at J, with 13 bases in the middle. The CDR3 is 15 residues long. The germline V gene has CDR1 SNHLY and CDR2 FYNNEI.

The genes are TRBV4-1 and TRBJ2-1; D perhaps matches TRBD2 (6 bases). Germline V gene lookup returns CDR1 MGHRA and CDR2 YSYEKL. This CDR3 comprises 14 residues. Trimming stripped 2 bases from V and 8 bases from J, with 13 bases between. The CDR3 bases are TGCGCCAGCAGCCAATCCGCCGCTAGCGATGAGCAGTTCTTC. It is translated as CASSQSAASDEQFF.

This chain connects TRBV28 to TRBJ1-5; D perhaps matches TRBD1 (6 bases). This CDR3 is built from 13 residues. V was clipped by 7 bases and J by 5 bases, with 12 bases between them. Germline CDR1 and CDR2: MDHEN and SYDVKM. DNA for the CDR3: TGTGCCAGCACCCGGGGGCCGGATCAGCCCCAGCATTTT. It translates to CASTRGPDQPQHF.

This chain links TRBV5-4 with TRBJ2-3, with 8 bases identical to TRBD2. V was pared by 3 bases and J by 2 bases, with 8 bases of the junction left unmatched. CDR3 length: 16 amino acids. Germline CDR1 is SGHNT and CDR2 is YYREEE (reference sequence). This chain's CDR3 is CASSSGTRPLTDTQYF. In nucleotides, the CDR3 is TGTGCCAGCAGCTCCGGGACTAGGCCTCTCACAGATACGCAGTATTTT.

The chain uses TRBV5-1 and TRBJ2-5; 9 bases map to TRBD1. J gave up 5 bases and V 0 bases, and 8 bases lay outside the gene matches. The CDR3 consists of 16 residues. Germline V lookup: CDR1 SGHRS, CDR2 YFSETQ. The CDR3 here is CASSLAAQGAGETQYF. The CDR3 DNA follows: TGCGCCAGCAGCTTGGCAGCACAGGGGGCGGGGGAGACCCAGTACTTC.

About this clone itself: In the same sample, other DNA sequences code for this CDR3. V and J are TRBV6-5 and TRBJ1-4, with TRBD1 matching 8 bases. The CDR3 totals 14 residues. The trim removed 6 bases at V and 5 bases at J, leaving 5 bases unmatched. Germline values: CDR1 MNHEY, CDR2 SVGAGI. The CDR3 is CASRLTGANEKLFF. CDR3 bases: TGTGCCAGCAGATTGACAGGGGCAAATGAAAAACTGTTTTTT.

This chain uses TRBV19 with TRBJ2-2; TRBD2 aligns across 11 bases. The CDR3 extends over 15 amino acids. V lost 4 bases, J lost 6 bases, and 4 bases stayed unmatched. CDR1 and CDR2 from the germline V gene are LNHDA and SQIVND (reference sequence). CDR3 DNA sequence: TGTGCCAGTAGTACGGGACTAGCGGAGGCCGGGGAGCTGTTTTTT. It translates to CASSTGLAEAGELFF.

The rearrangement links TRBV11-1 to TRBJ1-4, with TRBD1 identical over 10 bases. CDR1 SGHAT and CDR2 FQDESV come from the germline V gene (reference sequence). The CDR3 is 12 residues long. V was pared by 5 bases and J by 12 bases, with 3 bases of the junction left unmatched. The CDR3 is CASSADRGQLFF. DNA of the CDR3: TGTGCCAGCAGCGCCGACAGGGGGCAACTGTTTTTT.

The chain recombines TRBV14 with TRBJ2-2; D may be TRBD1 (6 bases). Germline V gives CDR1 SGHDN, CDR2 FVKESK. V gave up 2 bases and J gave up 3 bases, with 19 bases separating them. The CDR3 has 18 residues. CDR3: CASSQFFRDIRDTGELFF. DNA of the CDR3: TGTGCCAGCAGCCAATTTTTCCGGGACATTAGGGACACCGGGGAGCTGTTTTTT.

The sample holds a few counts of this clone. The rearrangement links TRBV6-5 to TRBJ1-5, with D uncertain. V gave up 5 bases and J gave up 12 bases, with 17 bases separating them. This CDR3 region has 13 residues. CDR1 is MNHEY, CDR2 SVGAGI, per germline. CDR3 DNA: TGTGCCAGCAGTCCCCGATTAGGATACAGCCAGCATTTT. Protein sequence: CASSPRLGYSQHF.

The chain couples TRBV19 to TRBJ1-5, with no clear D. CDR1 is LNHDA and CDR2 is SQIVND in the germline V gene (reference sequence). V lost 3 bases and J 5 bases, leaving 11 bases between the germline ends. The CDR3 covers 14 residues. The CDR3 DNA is TGTGCCAGTAGTATCACGGATCCCTATCAGCCCCAGCATTTT. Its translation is CASSITDPYQPQHF.

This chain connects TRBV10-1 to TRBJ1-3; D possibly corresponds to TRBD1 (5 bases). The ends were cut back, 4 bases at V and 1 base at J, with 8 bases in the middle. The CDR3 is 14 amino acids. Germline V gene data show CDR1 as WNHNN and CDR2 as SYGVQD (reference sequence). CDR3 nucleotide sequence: TGCGCCAGCAGTGGACAGATATCTGGAAACACCATATATTTT. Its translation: CASSGQISGNTIYF.

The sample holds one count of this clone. CDR3 residues: CASSRGAYTDTQYF. Here the CDR3 DNA reads TGTGCCAGCAGTCGGGGGGCCTACACAGATACGCAGTATTTT. The J gene is TRBJ2-3, the V gene TRBV6-5, with D maybe TRBD2 (7 bases). There are 14 residues in the CDR3. V was pared by 5 bases and J by 2 bases, with 11 bases between. CDR1 is MNHEY and CDR2 is SVGAGI in the germline V gene.

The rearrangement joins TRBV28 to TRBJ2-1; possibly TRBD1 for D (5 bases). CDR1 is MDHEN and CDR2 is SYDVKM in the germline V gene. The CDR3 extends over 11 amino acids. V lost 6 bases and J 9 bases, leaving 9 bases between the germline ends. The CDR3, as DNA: TGTGCCAGCAGCCCAGGGTTTGAGCAGTTCTTC. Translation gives CASSPGFEQFF.

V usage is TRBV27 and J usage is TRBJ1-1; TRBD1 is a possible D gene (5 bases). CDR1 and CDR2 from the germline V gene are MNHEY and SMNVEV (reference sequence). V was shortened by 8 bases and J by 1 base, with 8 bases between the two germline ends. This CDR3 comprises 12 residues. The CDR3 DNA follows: TGTGCCAGCCGTACAGGGAACACTGAAGCTTTCTTT. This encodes CASRTGNTEAFF.

The CDR3 DNA reads TGTGCCAGCAGCTTAAAATTGGGCGGGACAGCACAAGAAAAACTGTTTTTT. This encodes CASSLKLGGTAQEKLFF. The rearrangement joins TRBV5-5 to TRBJ1-4, with 7 bases lining up with TRBD1. V dropped 2 bases and J dropped 8; count of bases not matched to a gene: 15. In germline, CDR1 is SGHKS, CDR2 YYEKEE (reference sequence). The CDR3 runs 17 residues.

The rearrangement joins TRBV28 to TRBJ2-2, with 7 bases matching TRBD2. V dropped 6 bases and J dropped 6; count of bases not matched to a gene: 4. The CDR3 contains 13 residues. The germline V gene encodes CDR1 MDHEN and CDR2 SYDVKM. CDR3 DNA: TGTGCCAGCAGCACGGGACTACCCGGGGAGCTGTTTTTT. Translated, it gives CASSTGLPGELFF. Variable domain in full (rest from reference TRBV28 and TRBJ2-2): DVKVTQSSRYLVKRTGEKVFLECVQDMDHENMFWYRQDPGLGLRLIYFSYDVKMKEKGDIPEGYSVSREKKERFSLILESASTNQTSMYLCASSTGLPGELFFGEGSRLTVL.

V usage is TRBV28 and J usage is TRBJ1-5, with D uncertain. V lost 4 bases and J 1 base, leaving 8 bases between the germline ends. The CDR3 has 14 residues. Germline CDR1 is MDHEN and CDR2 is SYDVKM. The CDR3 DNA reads TGTGCCAGCAGTTCGGTTTGGAGCAATCAGCCCCAGCATTTT. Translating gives CASSSVWSNQPQHF.

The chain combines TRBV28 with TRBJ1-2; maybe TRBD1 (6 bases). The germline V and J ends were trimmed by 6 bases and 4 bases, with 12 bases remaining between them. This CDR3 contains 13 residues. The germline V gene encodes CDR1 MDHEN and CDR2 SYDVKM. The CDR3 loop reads CASSPGQRYGYTF. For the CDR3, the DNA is TGTGCCAGCAGCCCCGGACAGCGCTATGGCTACACCTTC.

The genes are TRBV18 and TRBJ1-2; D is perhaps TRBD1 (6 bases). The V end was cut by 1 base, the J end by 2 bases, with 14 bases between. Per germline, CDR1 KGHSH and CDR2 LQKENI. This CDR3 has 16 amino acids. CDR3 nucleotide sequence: TGTGCCAGCTCACCACTTAAGGGGGACAACAACTATGGCTACACCTTC. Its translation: CASSPLKGDNNYGYTF.

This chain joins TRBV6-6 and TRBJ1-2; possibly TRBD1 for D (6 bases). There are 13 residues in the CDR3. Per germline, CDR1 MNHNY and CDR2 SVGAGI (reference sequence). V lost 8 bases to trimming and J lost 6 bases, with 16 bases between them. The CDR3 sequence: CASRTSGGDGYTF. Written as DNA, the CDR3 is TGTGCCAGCCGTACGTCGGGGGGCGATGGCTACACCTTC.

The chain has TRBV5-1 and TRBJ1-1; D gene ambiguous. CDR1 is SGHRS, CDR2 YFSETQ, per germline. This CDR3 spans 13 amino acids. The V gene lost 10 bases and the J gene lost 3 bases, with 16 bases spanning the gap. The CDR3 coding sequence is TGCGCCTCCGGAGGGTCGTCGGACACTGAAGCTTTCTTT. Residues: CASGGSSDTEAFF.

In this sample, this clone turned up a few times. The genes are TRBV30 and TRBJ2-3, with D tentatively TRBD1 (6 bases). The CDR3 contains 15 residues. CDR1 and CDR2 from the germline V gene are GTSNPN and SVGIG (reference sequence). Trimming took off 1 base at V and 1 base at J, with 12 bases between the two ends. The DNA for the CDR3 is TGTGCCTGGAGTGATAGACCAGGGGGCACAGATACGCAGTATTTT. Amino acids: CAWSDRPGGTDTQYF.

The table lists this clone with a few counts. This CDR3 reads CASSLGPGTSVNEQFF. The CDR3 DNA is TGTGCCAGCAGCTTGGGGCCCGGGACTAGCGTCAATGAGCAGTTCTTC. This sequence joins TRBV5-6 and TRBJ2-1, with 10 bases fitting TRBD2. This CDR3 is 16 amino acids long. J lost 6 bases, V lost 0 bases, and 6 bases had no gene match. Germline V CDR1 and CDR2: SGHDT, YYEEEE.

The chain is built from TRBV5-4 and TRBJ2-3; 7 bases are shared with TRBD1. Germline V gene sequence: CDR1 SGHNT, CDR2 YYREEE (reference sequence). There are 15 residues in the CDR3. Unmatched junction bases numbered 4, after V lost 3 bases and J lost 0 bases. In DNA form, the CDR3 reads TGTGCCAGCAGCTCGACAGGGACGAGCACAGATACGCAGTATTTT. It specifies CASSSTGTSTDTQYF. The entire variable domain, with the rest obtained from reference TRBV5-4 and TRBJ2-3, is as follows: ETGVTQSPTHLIKTRGQQVTLRCSSQSGHNTVSWYQQALGQGPQFIFQYYREEENGRGNFPPRFSGLQFPNYSSELNVNALELDDSALYLCASSSTGTSTDTQYFGPGTRLTVL.

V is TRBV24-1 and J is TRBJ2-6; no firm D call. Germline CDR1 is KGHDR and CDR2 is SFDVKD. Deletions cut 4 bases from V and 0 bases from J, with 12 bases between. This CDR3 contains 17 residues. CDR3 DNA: TGTGCCACCAGTGAACAAAGTTGGAGCTCTGGGGCCAACGTCCTGACTTTC. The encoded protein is CATSEQSWSSGANVLTF.